The rows below give T cell receptor beta chains drawn from one sample of a study of metastatic and nonmetastatic thyroid tumors. Through MiXCR, TCRdb re-clonotyped the PCR reads. The sample contains around 30,000 clones, around 23% of which appear only once. The sample consisted of tumor tissue. The source of these receptors is a male donor with papillary thyroid cancer or a benign thyroid nodule (not recorded which). Some clones in this sample may be carry-over from other donors' samples. The CDR3 runs from the conserved cysteine through the conserved F or W. The D gene is left open where the match is weak. Size values are once, few and many counts, or a class for expanded clones, and some rows have none.

J	D	V	size	CDR3	DNA
TRBJ2-5	NA	TRBV7-7	NA	CASSYGPAGESQYF	TGTGCTAGCAGTTATGGGCCAGCTGGAGAGAGCCAGTACTTC
TRBJ1-6	TRBD1	TRBV4-1	NA	CASSLDRGSPLHF	TGCGCCAGCAGCCTGGACAGGGGGTCACCCCTCCACTTT
TRBJ2-5	TRBD1	TRBV20-1	many	CSASYRQGAGETQYF	TGCAGTGCTTCTTATAGGCAGGGGGCGGGAGAGACCCAGTACTTC
TRBJ2-7	NA	TRBV28	NA	CASSSSRGEQYF	TGTGCCAGCAGTTCATCCAGGGGCGAGCAGTACTTC
TRBJ2-1	NA	TRBV28	many	CASSFGGLGNEQFF	TGTGCCAGCAGTTTTGGTGGGCTCGGCAATGAGCAGTTCTTC
TRBJ2-3	TRBD1	TRBV7-9	many	CASSLGQGYPDTQYF	TGTGCCAGCAGCTTAGGACAGGGGTACCCAGATACGCAGTATTTT
TRBJ2-3	NA	TRBV7-3	many	CASSLGSHTDTQYF	TGTGCCAGCAGCTTAGGAAGCCACACAGATACGCAGTATTTT
TRBJ2-2	TRBD2	TRBV11-2	NA	CASSRSGAVNTGELFF	TGTGCCAGCAGCCGCAGCGGGGCGGTGAACACCGGGGAGCTGTTTTTT
TRBJ1-5	TRBD1	TRBV4-1	many	CASSHTDRSSNQPQHF	TGCGCTAGCAGCCACACGGACAGGTCCTCGAATCAGCCCCAGCATTTT
TRBJ2-1	TRBD2	TRBV4-3	many	CASSQDSGNTHNEQFF	TGCGCCAGCAGCCAAGACAGCGGGAACACACACAATGAGCAGTTCTTC
TRBJ1-1	NA	TRBV29-1	many	CSVLGAGRAFF	TGCAGCGTTCTGGGGGCAGGTCGAGCTTTCTTT
TRBJ1-4	NA	TRBV5-1	NA	CASSLMNSANEKLFF	TGCGCCAGCAGCTTGATGAACAGTGCTAATGAAAAACTGTTTTTT
TRBJ2-1	TRBD2	TRBV11-2	NA	CASSLVLAVVNRNSYNEQFF	TGTGCCAGCAGCTTAGTACTAGCGGTAGTGAACCGTAACTCTTACAATGAGCAGTTCTTC
TRBJ2-3	NA	TRBV19	few	CASSVTASPTKTQYF	TGTGCCAGTAGTGTAACAGCGTCCCCCACAAAAACGCAGTATTTT
TRBJ1-4	TRBD1	TRBV13	NA	CASSLGLGQGEKLFF	TGTGCCAGCAGCTTAGGCCTAGGACAGGGTGAAAAACTGTTTTTT
TRBJ2-3	TRBD1	TRBV11-2	many	CASSRDRAATDTQYF	TGTGCCAGCAGCCGGGACAGGGCCGCGACAGATACGCAGTATTTT
TRBJ1-3	NA	TRBV16	many	CASSPLRHYSGNTIYF	TGTGCCAGCAGCCCTTTGAGACACTACTCTGGAAACACCATATATTTT
TRBJ2-1	TRBD2	TRBV5-5	many	CASSLAGGSGNNEQFF	TGTGCCAGCAGCTTGGCCGGGGGTAGCGGGAACAATGAGCAGTTCTTC
TRBJ1-2	NA	TRBV6-5	few	CASNYSGTFYGYTF	TGTGCCAGCAATTACTCAGGGACATTCTATGGCTACACCTTC
TRBJ2-7	NA	TRBV20-1	many	CSARVVQDWSYEQYF	TGCAGTGCTAGAGTGGTCCAGGACTGGAGCTACGAGCAGTACTTC
TRBJ2-2	TRBD1	TRBV28	NA	CASLSGGASPWELFF	TGTGCCAGCCTTTCAGGGGGCGCGTCTCCCTGGGAGCTGTTTTTT
TRBJ1-2	NA	TRBV20-1	NA	CSARGERGLYGYTF	TGCAGTGCTAGAGGCGAGCGGGGCCTCTATGGCTACACCTTC
TRBJ2-1	NA	TRBV28	medium-sized	CASSLLASGGMQFGNEQFF	TGTGCCAGCAGTTTACTAGCGAGCGGCGGTATGCAGTTTGGGAATGAGCAGTTCTTC
TRBJ1-5	NA	TRBV20-1	NA	CSARGGRQFSNQLQHF	TGCAGTGCTAGAGGGGGAAGACAGTTTAGCAATCAGCTCCAGCATTTT
TRBJ2-3	NA	TRBV5-1	NA	CASKTGSTYTQYF	TGCGCCAGCAAGACTGGTAGCACATATACGCAGTATTTT
TRBJ1-1	TRBD1	TRBV6-1	NA	CASSAGTGEGTEAFF	TGTGCCAGCAGTGCCGGGACAGGGGAGGGCACTGAAGCTTTCTTT
TRBJ2-7	NA	TRBV7-2	many	CASSLGGQGLHEQHF	TGTGCCAGCAGCTTAGGCGGGCAGGGGTTACACGAGCAGCACTTC
TRBJ2-5	NA	TRBV20-1	many	CRPGDNEYQETQYF	TGCAGACCCGGGGACAACGAGTACCAAGAGACCCAGTACTTC
TRBJ1-1	NA	TRBV6-1	few	CATLNTEAFF	TGTGCCACCTTGAACACTGAAGCTTTCTTT
TRBJ2-1	NA	TRBV12-3/TRBV12-4	many	CASSLAGNEQFF	TGTGCCAGCAGTTTGGCAGGGAACGAGCAGTTCTTC
TRBJ2-2	TRBD1	TRBV5-1	many	CASSYGDSGGGELFF	TGCGCCAGCAGCTACGGGGACAGCGGCGGCGGGGAGCTGTTTTTT
TRBJ2-7	TRBD2	TRBV28	few	CASSTRGLAGGQQYF	TGTGCCAGCAGTACCCGCGGACTAGCTGGAGGTCAGCAGTACTTC
TRBJ1-5	NA	TRBV6-2/TRBV6-3	many	CASSYSGDQPQHF	TGTGCCAGCAGTTACTCTGGGGATCAGCCCCAGCATTTT
TRBJ1-1	NA	TRBV28	NA	CASRSAGTEAFF	TGTGCCAGCAGATCGGCGGGCACTGAAGCTTTCTTT
TRBJ2-1	NA	TRBV20-1	many	CSARYLDEQFF	TGCAGTGCCAGGTATTTAGATGAGCAGTTCTTC
TRBJ2-3	TRBD1	TRBV5-1	NA	CAIILVGTERDTQYF	TGCGCCATCATCTTGGTGGGGACAGAGAGGGATACGCAGTATTTT
TRBJ2-7	NA	TRBV28	few	CASSSQTRHEQYF	TGTGCCAGCAGCTCCCAGACGCGGCACGAGCAGTACTTC
TRBJ2-3	NA	TRBV6-1	NA	CASSSATGTDTQYF	TGTGCCAGCAGTTCGGCCACGGGTACAGATACGCAGTATTTT
TRBJ1-2	NA	TRBV7-8	NA	CASSLAPTGAGYGYTF	TGTGCCAGCAGCTTAGCCCCTACAGGTGCGGGCTATGGCTACACCTTC
TRBJ2-7	TRBD2	TRBV20-1	NA	CSAVSAGIYEQYF	TGCAGTGCTGTCTCAGCGGGAATTTACGAGCAGTACTTC
TRBJ2-5	NA	TRBV27	many	CASSFLAGETQYF	TGTGCCAGCAGTTTCTTGGCGGGCGAGACCCAGTACTTC
TRBJ2-3	TRBD2	TRBV3-1	NA	CASSQELGPSGTDTQYF	TGTGCCAGCAGCCAAGAGCTCGGGCCTAGCGGAACAGATACGCAGTATTTT
TRBJ1-1	TRBD1	TRBV2	many	CASIRGRQGISIRAEAFF	TGTGCCAGCATCCGGGGGAGACAGGGAATTTCGATCCGCGCTGAAGCTTTCTTT
TRBJ2-7	TRBD2	TRBV18	NA	CASSPGSGGVREQYF	TGTGCCAGCTCACCAGGGAGCGGGGGGGTTCGCGAGCAGTACTTC
TRBJ2-5	TRBD2	TRBV5-1	many	CASSLMGSSGSETQYF	TGCGCCAGCAGCTTGATGGGATCTAGCGGGAGTGAGACCCAGTACTTC
TRBJ1-2	NA	TRBV20-1	many	CSASLLNNYGYTF	TGCAGTGCTAGCCTCCTGAATAACTATGGCTACACCTTC
TRBJ1-5	TRBD1	TRBV18	NA	CASSPDPGQVSGPQHF	TGTGCCAGCTCACCAGATCCGGGACAGGTCTCGGGGCCCCAGCATTTT
TRBJ1-6	NA	TRBV2	many	CASSDQQRSPLHF	TGTGCCAGCAGTGACCAACAGCGCTCACCCCTCCACTTT
TRBJ2-7	TRBD2	TRBV28	medium-sized	CASSFTPLAASYEQYF	TGTGCCAGCAGTTTTACCCCCCTAGCGGCCTCCTACGAGCAGTACTTC
TRBJ2-5	TRBD1	TRBV11-1	many	CASSLGTGSLETQYF	TGTGCCAGCAGCTTGGGGACAGGGTCTTTGGAGACCCAGTACTTC
TRBJ2-3	TRBD2	TRBV28	NA	CASSPARTSGTTDTQYF	TGTGCCAGCAGTCCGGCACGGACTAGCGGGACCACAGATACGCAGTATTTT
TRBJ2-7	NA	TRBV20-1	medium-sized	CSARRGIYEQYF	TGCAGTGCTCGTCGCGGGATCTACGAGCAGTACTTC
TRBJ1-5	NA	TRBV6-2/TRBV6-3	many	CASSSGQINQPQHF	TGTGCCAGCAGCTCTGGACAGATCAATCAGCCCCAGCATTTT
TRBJ2-5	NA	TRBV19	many	CASSIVLRERSWAGETQYF	TGTGCCAGTAGTATAGTTTTAAGGGAACGATCGTGGGCGGGAGAGACCCAGTACTTC
TRBJ2-5	NA	TRBV10-3	many	CAISESYQTQYF	TGTGCCATCAGTGAGTCTTATCAGACCCAGTACTTC